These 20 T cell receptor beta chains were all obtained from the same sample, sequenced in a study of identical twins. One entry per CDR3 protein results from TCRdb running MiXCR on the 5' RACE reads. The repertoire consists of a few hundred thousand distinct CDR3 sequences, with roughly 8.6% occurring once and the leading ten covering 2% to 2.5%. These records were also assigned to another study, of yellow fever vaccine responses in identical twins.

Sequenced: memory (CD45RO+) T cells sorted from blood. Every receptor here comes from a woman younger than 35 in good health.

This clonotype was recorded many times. CDR3 DNA: TGTGCCAGCAGCTTAATTTCAGCACTTGGGGCCAACGTCCTGACTTTC. It translates to CASSLISALGANVLTF. This chain uses TRBV7-3 with TRBJ2-6; no firm D call. The germline CDR1 and CDR2 sequences are SGHTA and FQGTGA. The V and J ends lost 1 base and 3 bases respectively, with 10 bases between them. The CDR3 has 16 residues.

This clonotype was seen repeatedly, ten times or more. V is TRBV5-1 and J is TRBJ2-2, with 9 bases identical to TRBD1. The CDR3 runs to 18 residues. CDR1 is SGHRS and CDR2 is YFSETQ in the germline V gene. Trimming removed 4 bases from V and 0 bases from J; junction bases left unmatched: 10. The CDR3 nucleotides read TGCGCCAGCAGCCCGAGACCGGGACAGGGACCGAACACCGGGGAGCTGTTTTTT. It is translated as CASSPRPGQGPNTGELFF.

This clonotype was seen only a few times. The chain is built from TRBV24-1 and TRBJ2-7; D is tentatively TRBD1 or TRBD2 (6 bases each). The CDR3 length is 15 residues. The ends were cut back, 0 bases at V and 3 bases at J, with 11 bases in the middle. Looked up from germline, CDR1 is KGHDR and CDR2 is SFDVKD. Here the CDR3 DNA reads TGTGCCACCAGTGATTTGGTGAAGGGGGGCTACGAGCAGTACTTC. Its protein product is CATSDLVKGGYEQYF.

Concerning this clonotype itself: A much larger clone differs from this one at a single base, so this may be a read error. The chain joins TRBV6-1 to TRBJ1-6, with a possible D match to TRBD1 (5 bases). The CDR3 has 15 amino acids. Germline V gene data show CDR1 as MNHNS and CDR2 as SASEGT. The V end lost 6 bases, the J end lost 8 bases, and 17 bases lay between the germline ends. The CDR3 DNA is TGTGCCAGCAGCCTACAACAGGCGGGTTATTCACCCCTCCACTTT. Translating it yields CASSLQQAGYSPLHF.

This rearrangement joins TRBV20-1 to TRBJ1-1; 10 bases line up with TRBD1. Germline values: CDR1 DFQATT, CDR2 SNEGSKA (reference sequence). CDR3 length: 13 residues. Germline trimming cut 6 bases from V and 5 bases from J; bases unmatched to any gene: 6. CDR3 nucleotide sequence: TGCAGTGCGGGGACAGGGGTGTTTACTGAAGCTTTCTTT. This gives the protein CSAGTGVFTEAFF.

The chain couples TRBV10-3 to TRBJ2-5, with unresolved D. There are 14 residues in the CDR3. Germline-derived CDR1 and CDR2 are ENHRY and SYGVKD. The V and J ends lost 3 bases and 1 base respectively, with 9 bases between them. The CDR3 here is CAISEPGFQETQYF. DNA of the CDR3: TGTGCCATCAGTGAACCGGGCTTCCAAGAGACCCAGTACTTC.

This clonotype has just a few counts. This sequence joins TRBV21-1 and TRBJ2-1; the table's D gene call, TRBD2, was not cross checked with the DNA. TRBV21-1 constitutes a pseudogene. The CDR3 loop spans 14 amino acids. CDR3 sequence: CARRLAGGNNEQFF. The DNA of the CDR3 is TGTGCCAGGAGACTAGCGGGAGGAAACAATGAGCAGTTCTTC.

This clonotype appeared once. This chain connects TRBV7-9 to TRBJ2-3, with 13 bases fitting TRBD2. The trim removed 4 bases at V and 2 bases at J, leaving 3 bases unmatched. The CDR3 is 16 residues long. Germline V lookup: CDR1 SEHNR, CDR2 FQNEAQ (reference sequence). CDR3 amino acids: CASSSGLAGITDTQYF. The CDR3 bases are TGTGCCAGCAGCTCGGGACTAGCGGGGATCACAGATACGCAGTATTTT.

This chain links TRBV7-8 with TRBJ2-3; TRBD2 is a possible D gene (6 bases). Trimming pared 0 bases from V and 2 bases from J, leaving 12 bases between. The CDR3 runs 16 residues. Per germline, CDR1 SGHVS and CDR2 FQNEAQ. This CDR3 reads CASSLAYQRVTDTQYF. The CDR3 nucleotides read TGTGCCAGCAGCTTAGCGTACCAGCGGGTCACAGATACGCAGTATTTT.

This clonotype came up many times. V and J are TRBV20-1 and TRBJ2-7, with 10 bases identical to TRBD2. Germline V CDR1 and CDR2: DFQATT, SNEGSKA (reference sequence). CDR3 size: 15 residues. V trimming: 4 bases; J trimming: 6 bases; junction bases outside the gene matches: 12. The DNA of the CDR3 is TGCAGTGCTACCGCCGGGCTAGCGGGAGTACGCGAGCAGTACTTC. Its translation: CSATAGLAGVREQYF.

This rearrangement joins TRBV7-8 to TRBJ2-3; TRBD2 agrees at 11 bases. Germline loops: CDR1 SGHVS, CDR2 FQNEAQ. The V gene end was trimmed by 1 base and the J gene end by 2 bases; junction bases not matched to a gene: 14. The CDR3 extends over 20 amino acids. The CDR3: CASSLGRLAGGYSSTDTQYF. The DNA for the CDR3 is TGTGCCAGCAGCTTAGGCCGGCTAGCGGGGGGTTACTCATCCACAGATACGCAGTATTTT.

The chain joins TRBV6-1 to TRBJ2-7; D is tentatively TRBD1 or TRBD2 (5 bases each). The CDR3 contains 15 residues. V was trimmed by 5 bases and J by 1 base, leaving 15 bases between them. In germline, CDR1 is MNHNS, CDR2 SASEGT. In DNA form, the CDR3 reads TGTGCCAGCAGTCATACCGGGACGGCTTCCTACGAGCAGTACTTC. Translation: CASSHTGTASYEQYF.

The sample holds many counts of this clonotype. The CDR3 protein is CASSRGGRGGNQPQHF. The CDR3 coding sequence is TGTGCCAGCAGCCGTGGTGGCCGAGGGGGCAATCAGCCCCAGCATTTT. The rearrangement links TRBV28 to TRBJ1-5; a possible D gene is TRBD1 (5 bases). V was trimmed by 6 bases and J by 2 bases, leaving 17 bases between them. The CDR3 runs to 16 residues. CDR1 is MDHEN and CDR2 is SYDVKM in the germline V gene.

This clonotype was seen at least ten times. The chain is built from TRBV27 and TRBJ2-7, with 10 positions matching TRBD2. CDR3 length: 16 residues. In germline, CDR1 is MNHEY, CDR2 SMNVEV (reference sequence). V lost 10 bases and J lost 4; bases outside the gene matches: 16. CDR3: CATSRSGRARDYEQYF. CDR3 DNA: TGTGCCACCTCACGGAGCGGGAGGGCCCGGGATTACGAGCAGTACTTC.

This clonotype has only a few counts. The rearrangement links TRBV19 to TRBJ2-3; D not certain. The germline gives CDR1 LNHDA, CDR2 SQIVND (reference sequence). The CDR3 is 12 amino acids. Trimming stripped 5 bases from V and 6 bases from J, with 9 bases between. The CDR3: CASSSLSDTQYF. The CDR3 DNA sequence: TGTGCCAGTAGTTCGCTCTCCGATACGCAGTATTTT.

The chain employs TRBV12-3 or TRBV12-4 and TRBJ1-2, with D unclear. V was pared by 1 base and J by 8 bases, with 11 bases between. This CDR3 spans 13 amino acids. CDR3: CASSLEPTEGYTF. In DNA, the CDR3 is TGTGCCAGCAGTTTAGAACCTACCGAGGGCTACACCTTC.

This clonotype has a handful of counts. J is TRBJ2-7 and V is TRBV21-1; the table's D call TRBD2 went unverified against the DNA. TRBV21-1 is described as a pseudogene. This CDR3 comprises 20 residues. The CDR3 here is CASSKGGLTGGLPSSYEQYF. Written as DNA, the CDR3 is TGTGCCAGCAGCAAAGGGGGACTGACGGGAGGGCTCCCTTCTTCCTACGAGCAGTACTTC.

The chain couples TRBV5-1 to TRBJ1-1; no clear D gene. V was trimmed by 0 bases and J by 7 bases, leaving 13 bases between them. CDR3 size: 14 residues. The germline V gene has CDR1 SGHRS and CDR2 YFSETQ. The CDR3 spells CASSLEGRRDEAFF. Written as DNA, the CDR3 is TGCGCCAGCAGCTTGGAAGGGAGAAGGGATGAAGCTTTCTTT.

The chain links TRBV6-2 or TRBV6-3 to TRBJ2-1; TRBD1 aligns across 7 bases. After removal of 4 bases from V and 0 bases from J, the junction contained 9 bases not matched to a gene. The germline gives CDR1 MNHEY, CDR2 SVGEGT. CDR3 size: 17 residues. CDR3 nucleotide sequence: TGTGCCAGCAGTTCACCGATGACAGGGAGCTCCTACAATGAGCAGTTCTTC. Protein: CASSSPMTGSSYNEQFF.

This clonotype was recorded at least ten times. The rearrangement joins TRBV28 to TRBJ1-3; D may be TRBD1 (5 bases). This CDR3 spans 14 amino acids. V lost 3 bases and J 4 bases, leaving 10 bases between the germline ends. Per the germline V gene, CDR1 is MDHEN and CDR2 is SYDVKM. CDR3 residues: CASSFPSGGNTIYF. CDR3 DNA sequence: TGTGCCAGCAGTTTCCCATCAGGGGGAAACACCATATATTTT.